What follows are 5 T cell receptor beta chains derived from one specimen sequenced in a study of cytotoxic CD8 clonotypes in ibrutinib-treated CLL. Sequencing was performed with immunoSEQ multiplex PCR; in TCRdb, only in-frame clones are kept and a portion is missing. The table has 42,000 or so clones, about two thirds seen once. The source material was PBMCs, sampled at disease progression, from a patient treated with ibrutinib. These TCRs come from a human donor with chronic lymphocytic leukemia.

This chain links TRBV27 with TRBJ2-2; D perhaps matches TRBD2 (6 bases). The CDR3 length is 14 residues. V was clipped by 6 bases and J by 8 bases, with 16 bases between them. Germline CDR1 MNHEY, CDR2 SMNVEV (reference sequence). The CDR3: CASSSSRGTGELFF. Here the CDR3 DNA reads TGTGCCAGCAGCTCCTCACGGGGGACTGGGGAGCTGTTTTTT.

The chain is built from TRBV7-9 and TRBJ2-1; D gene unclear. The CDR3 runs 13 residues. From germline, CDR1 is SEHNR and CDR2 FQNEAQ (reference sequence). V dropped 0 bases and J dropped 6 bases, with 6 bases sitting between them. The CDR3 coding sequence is TGTGCCAGCAGCTTAGCCCCTAGCAATGAGCAGTTCTTC. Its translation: CASSLAPSNEQFF.

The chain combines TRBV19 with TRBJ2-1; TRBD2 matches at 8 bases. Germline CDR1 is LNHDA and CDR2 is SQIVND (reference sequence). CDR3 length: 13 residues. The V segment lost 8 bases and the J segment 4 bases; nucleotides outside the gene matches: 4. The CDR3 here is CASRSGIYNEQFF. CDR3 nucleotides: TGTGCCAGTCGTAGCGGGATTTACAATGAGCAGTTCTTC.

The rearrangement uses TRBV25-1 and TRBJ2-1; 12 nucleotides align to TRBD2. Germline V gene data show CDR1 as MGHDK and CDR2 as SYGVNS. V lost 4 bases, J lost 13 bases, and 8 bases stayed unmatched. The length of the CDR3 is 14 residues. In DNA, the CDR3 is TGTGCCAGCAGTGCGGGCAGGACTAGCGGGGACCAGTTCTTC. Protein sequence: CASSAGRTSGDQFF.

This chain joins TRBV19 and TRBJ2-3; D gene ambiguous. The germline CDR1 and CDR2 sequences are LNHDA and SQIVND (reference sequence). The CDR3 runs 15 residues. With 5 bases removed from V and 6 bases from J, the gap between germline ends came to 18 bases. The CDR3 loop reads CASSRTGAWLDTQYF. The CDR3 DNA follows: TGTGCCAGTAGTCGCACGGGTGCCTGGCTGGATACGCAGTATTTT.